Below, 13 T cell receptor beta chains from the same sample are listed, as sequenced in a study of shared T cell receptors in the human thymus. Repertoires were generated with immunoSEQ multiplex PCR, while TCRdb's copy carries only in-frame clones and drops some. The sample contains some 400,000 clones, 95% of which appear only once. Source material: thymocytes. Receptors were obtained from a human donor.

The chain is built from TRBV9 and TRBJ2-2, with 10 nucleotides matching TRBD2. After removal of 3 bases from V and 3 bases from J, the junction contained 5 bases not matched to a gene. The CDR3 runs to 16 residues. The V gene's germline CDR1 is SGDLS and CDR2 YYNGEE. CDR3 coding DNA: TGTGCCAGCAGCGCTATAGCGGGAGGACACACCGGGGAGCTGTTTTTT. The encoded protein is CASSAIAGGHTGELFF.

V usage is TRBV7-3 and J usage is TRBJ1-2; D not certain. With 5 bases removed from V and 5 bases from J, the gap between germline ends came to 21 bases. CDR1 and CDR2 (germline): SGHTA, FQGTGA. The CDR3 length is 16 residues. Written as DNA, the CDR3 is TGTGCCAGCAGCCCGACCCGCCGGGAAACCGCATATGGCTACACCTTC. This gives the protein CASSPTRRETAYGYTF. The full variable domain, rest sourced from reference TRBV7-3 and TRBJ1-2, is GAGVSQTPSNKVTEKGKYVELRCDPISGHTALYWYRQSLGQGPEFLIYFQGTGAADDSGLPNDRFFAVRPEGSVSTLKIQRTERGDSAVYLCASSPTRRETAYGYTFGSGTRLTVV.

The rearrangement links TRBV5-1 to TRBJ2-5; 10 bases agree with TRBD2. V dropped 1 base and J dropped 2; count of bases not matched to a gene: 14. The CDR3 length is 19 residues. CDR1 and CDR2 (germline): SGHRS, YFSETQ. For the CDR3, the DNA is TGCGCCAGCAGCTTGCCAGGGGGTGAGGAGCGGGAGGGACAAGAGACCCAGTACTTC. Amino acids: CASSLPGGEEREGQETQYF.

The chain recombines TRBV5-4 with TRBJ1-3; D not certain. The CDR3 spans 13 residues. V was trimmed by 2 bases and J by 1 base, leaving 4 bases between them. Looked up from germline, CDR1 is SGHNT and CDR2 is YYREEE (reference sequence). The chain's CDR3 is CASSLTSGNTIYF. The CDR3 DNA reads TGTGCCAGCAGCTTAACATCTGGAAACACCATATATTTT.

The chain has TRBV27 and TRBJ2-5; D is uncertain. The V and J ends lost 5 bases and 1 base respectively, with 8 bases between them. The CDR3 loop spans 13 amino acids. Germline lookup yields CDR1 MNHEY and CDR2 SMNVEV (reference sequence). This CDR3 is CASSRPPQETQYF. CDR3 coding DNA: TGTGCCAGCAGTAGACCCCCCCAAGAGACCCAGTACTTC.

The chain has TRBV7-6 and TRBJ2-5, with 9 bases fitting TRBD2. The length of the CDR3 is 15 residues. Looked up from germline, CDR1 is SGHVS and CDR2 is FNYEAQ. V shed 2 bases and J 4 bases; nucleotides not matched to a gene: 5. CDR3 region: CASSLWAGGPETQYF. CDR3 sequence (DNA): TGTGCCAGCAGCTTATGGGCGGGAGGGCCAGAGACCCAGTACTTC.

The rearrangement uses TRBV29-1 and TRBJ2-4; the match to TRBD2 covers 9 bases. This CDR3 is built from 16 residues. V shed 4 bases, J shed 1 base, and the junction held 8 bases outside the gene matches. The V gene's germline CDR1 is SQVTM and CDR2 ANQGSEA. The CDR3 region is CSVGNSGRSAKNIQYF. The CDR3 bases are TGCAGCGTTGGGAATAGCGGGAGATCGGCCAAAAACATTCAGTACTTC.

This clone was picked up one time. The chain carries TRBV4-1 and TRBJ2-5; D is ambiguous. In germline, CDR1 is MGHRA, CDR2 YSYEKL. V shed 3 bases and J shed 4 bases, with 15 bases lying between them. The CDR3 consists of 15 residues. The CDR3 nucleotides read TGCGCCAGCAGCCATGGGAAAAGGTATCTAGAGACCCAGTACTTC. Amino acids: CASSHGKRYLETQYF.

The sample holds a few counts of this clone. The chain couples TRBV28 to TRBJ2-1; 7 bases match TRBD1. The CDR3 is 17 amino acids. Germline loops: CDR1 MDHEN, CDR2 SYDVKM. Unmatched junction bases numbered 11, after V lost 6 bases and J lost 0 bases. The CDR3 DNA reads as TGTGCCAGCAGCACCCCCCTCAGGGGGTTCTCCTACAATGAGCAGTTCTTC. This gives the protein CASSTPLRGFSYNEQFF. Drawing the rest from reference TRBV28 and TRBJ2-1, the complete variable domain is DVKVTQSSRYLVKRTGEKVFLECVQDMDHENMFWYRQDPGLGLRLIYFSYDVKMKEKGDIPEGYSVSREKKERFSLILESASTNQTSMYLCASSTPLRGFSYNEQFFGPGTRLTVL.

The V gene is TRBV18, the J gene TRBJ1-4, with a possible D match to TRBD1 (5 bases). Trimming pared 0 bases from V and 5 bases from J, leaving 13 bases between. CDR1 is KGHSH, CDR2 LQKENI, per germline. This CDR3 is 16 amino acids long. CDR3 DNA sequence: TGTGCCAGCTCACCACCCCCTCCATGGGGCAATGAAAAACTGTTTTTT. It yields the protein CASSPPPPWGNEKLFF.

The rearrangement joins TRBV14 to TRBJ2-1, with D uncertain. Germline assignment: CDR1 SGHDN and CDR2 FVKESK. The CDR3 length is 12 residues. V dropped 0 bases and J dropped 7 bases, with 4 bases sitting between them. DNA of the CDR3: TGTGCCAGCAGCCAAGAGAGGAATGAGCAGTTCTTC. Protein sequence: CASSQERNEQFF.

The rearrangement uses TRBV4-1 and TRBJ1-3; unclear D gene. This CDR3 contains 15 residues. Looked up from germline, CDR1 is MGHRA and CDR2 is YSYEKL. Trimming stripped 1 base from V and 3 bases from J, with 10 bases between. CDR3 in DNA: TGCGCCAGCAGCCAAGGTAGTCAAGATGGAAACACCATATATTTT. Amino acids: CASSQGSQDGNTIYF.

The chain combines TRBV28 with TRBJ1-3, with 9 positions matching TRBD1. CDR3 length equals 18 residues. V lost 4 bases to trimming and J lost 2 bases; unmatched junction nucleotides: 12. Per the germline V gene, CDR1 is MDHEN and CDR2 is SYDVKM. The chain's CDR3 is CASSSGQGDGSPGNTIYF. Here the CDR3 DNA reads TGTGCCAGCAGTTCGGGACAGGGCGACGGATCCCCTGGAAACACCATATATTTT.